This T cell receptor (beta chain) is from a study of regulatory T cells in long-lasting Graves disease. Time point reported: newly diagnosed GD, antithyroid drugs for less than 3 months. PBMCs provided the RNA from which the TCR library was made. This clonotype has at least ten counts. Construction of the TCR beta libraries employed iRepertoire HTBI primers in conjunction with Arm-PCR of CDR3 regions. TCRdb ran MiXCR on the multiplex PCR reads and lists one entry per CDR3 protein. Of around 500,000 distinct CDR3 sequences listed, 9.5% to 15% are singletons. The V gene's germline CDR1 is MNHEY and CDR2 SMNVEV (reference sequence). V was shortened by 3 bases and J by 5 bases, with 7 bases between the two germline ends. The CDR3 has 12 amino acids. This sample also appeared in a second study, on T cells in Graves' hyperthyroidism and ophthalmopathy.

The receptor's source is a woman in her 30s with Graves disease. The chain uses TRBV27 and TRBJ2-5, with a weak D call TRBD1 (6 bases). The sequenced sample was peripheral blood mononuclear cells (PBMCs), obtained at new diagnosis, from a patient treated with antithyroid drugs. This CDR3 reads CASSFQGETQYF. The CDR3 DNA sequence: TGTGCCAGCAGTTTTCAGGGGGAGACCCAGTACTTC.